This T cell receptor (beta chain) stems from a study of T cell repertoires in cytomegalovirus infection. In the study overall: CMV infection and matching HLA type were both indicated by public TCR beta signatures.

TCRdb called the reads again in MiXCR, with one record for every CDR3 protein. The repertoire consists of 630,000 or so distinct CDR3 sequences, with around 24% occurring once and the leading ten covering under 8.5%. This clonotype was detected only a few times. Antigen specificity is unknown. Overall study results and limits: The ex vivo response showed dominance by HLA-C-restricted CMV-specific TCR beta clonotypes. People with CMV and the relevant HLA were identified by cumulative public TCR beta family frequency.

V was trimmed by 3 bases and J by 0 bases, leaving 9 bases between them. The CDR3 length is 14 residues. Per germline, CDR1 SNHLY and CDR2 FYNNEI. This sequence originates from a human donor in good health (CMV status not recorded). Some clones in this sample may be carry-over from other donors' samples. Sequencing was performed on CD8+ T cells from PBMCs. The chain has TRBV2 and TRBJ2-7; no reliable D call. This chain's CDR3 is CASSDPRSSYEQYF. Written as DNA, the CDR3 is TGTGCCAGCAGTGACCCGAGAAGCTCCTACGAGCAGTACTTC.